A single sample is the source of the 24 T cell receptor beta chains below, sequenced in a study of cytomegalovirus exposure and HLA in healthy donors. PCR amplification relied on 60 Vbeta primers (plus 13 Jbeta primers). TCRdb's copy holds only in-frame clones and misses some; the assay was immunoSEQ multiplex PCR. Of around 99,000 clones in the sample, 60% to 75% are singletons; the top ten hold about 8%. Material: PBMCs. All receptors come from a man aged 25 to 40 in good health and CMV-seronegative.

The chain uses TRBV2 and TRBJ2-3; 8 bases match TRBD2. The CDR3 spans 14 residues. With V trimmed by 5 bases and J by 4 bases, 5 bases remained unmatched. Germline assignment: CDR1 SNHLY and CDR2 FYNNEI. CDR3 residues: CASSFSGVADTQYF. CDR3 DNA: TGTGCCAGCAGTTTTAGCGGGGTGGCAGATACGCAGTATTTT.

The V and J genes are TRBV29-1 and TRBJ2-2; 10 nucleotides match TRBD1. Germline CDR1 is SQVTM and CDR2 is ANQGSEA. There are 14 residues in the CDR3. V lost 5 bases and J lost 3; bases outside the gene matches: 3. The CDR3 loop is CSVTTGGYTGELFF. The CDR3, as DNA: TGCAGCGTTACGACAGGGGGCTACACCGGGGAGCTGTTTTTT.

The rearrangement uses TRBV6-1 and TRBJ2-7; TRBD1 matches at 8 bases. Losses at the gene ends were 2 bases for V and 4 bases for J; bases not matched to a gene: 7. This CDR3 contains 15 residues. Germline V CDR1 and CDR2: MNHNS, SASEGT. For the CDR3, the DNA is TGTGCCAGCAGTGAACTTGGGACAGGACCTTACGAGCAGTACTTC. Translation gives CASSELGTGPYEQYF.

This sequence joins TRBV9 and TRBJ1-5; D gene uncertain. The V gene lost 3 bases and the J gene lost 3 bases, with 7 bases spanning the gap. CDR1 is SGDLS, CDR2 YYNGEE, per germline. The CDR3 consists of 13 residues. The chain's CDR3 is CASSGGPNQPQHF. The DNA for the CDR3 is TGTGCCAGCAGCGGCGGGCCCAATCAGCCCCAGCATTTT.

V and J are TRBV6-6 and TRBJ1-5, with 7 bases that match TRBD1. The CDR3 contains 16 residues. Germline CDR1 MNHNY, CDR2 SVGAGI (reference sequence). V was pared by 6 bases and J by 3 bases, with 11 bases of the junction left unmatched. This CDR3 reads CASRGAGTELNQPQHF. The DNA of the CDR3 is TGTGCCAGCAGAGGAGCCGGGACAGAACTCAATCAGCCCCAGCATTTT.

The chain uses TRBV11-2 and TRBJ2-7, with 11 positions matching TRBD1. The V gene's germline CDR1 is SGHAT and CDR2 FQNNGV. The ends lost 1 base at V and 0 bases at J; junction bases unmatched: 2. The CDR3 covers 16 residues. CDR3 region: CASSLAGTGGSYEQYF. The CDR3 region has the DNA TGTGCCAGCAGCTTAGCAGGGACAGGGGGCTCCTACGAGCAGTACTTC.

This clone was found once. The rearrangement joins TRBV29-1 to TRBJ1-2; D perhaps matches TRBD1 (5 bases). This CDR3 is built from 10 residues. Germline V gene sequence: CDR1 SQVTM, CDR2 ANQGSEA. Trimming left V 6 bases short and J 6 bases short, with 8 bases between. The CDR3: CSVLTDGYTF. The DNA of the CDR3 is TGCAGCGTACTGACAGATGGCTACACCTTC.

This clone was recorded a few times. The genes are TRBV10-2 and TRBJ2-5; 10 bases align to TRBD1. CDR1 is WSHSY, CDR2 SAAADI, per germline. CDR3 length: 13 amino acids. The junction had 0 bases not matched to a gene; V was cut back by 6 bases and J by 2 bases. DNA for the CDR3: TGCGCCAGCAGGGACAGGGGGCAAGAGACCCAGTACTTC. Its protein is CASRDRGQETQYF.

This clone was seen a few times. The chain carries TRBV29-1 and TRBJ1-3; no definite D call. Germline-derived CDR1 and CDR2 are SQVTM and ANQGSEA. This CDR3 is built from 14 residues. The V end lost 4 bases, the J end lost 0 bases, and 10 bases lay between the germline ends. CDR3 protein: CSVVPGPSGNTIYF. CDR3 coding DNA: TGCAGCGTTGTCCCCGGTCCCTCTGGAAACACCATATATTTT.

The chain has TRBV7-8 and TRBJ2-3, with 15 bases identical to TRBD2. V lost 1 base to trimming and J lost 0 bases; unmatched junction nucleotides: 5. Per germline, CDR1 SGHVS and CDR2 FQNEAQ. This CDR3 has 19 amino acids. CDR3 amino acids: CASSLGTSGGAHSTDTQYF. The CDR3 DNA reads as TGTGCCAGCAGCTTAGGGACTAGCGGGGGGGCCCATAGCACAGATACGCAGTATTTT.

The J gene is TRBJ2-7, the V gene TRBV7-2; D possibly corresponds to TRBD1 (5 bases). Germline V gives CDR1 SGHTA, CDR2 FQGNSA. With 2 bases removed from V and 5 bases from J, the gap between germline ends came to 10 bases. CDR3 length: 13 residues. CDR3 DNA: TGTGCCAGCAGCTTAAGGGGCAGGAACGAGCAGTACTTC. This gives the protein CASSLRGRNEQYF.

The chain links TRBV28 to TRBJ1-2, with 9 bases fitting TRBD1. This CDR3 comprises 14 residues. Germline trimming cut 5 bases from V and 8 bases from J; bases unmatched to any gene: 9. Looked up from germline, CDR1 is MDHEN and CDR2 is SYDVKM. The CDR3 spells CASSRSRDRVGYTF. CDR3 coding DNA: TGTGCCAGCAGTCGGTCCCGGGACAGGGTGGGCTACACCTTC.

This chain uses TRBV28 with TRBJ2-2; TRBD2 matches 8 bases. The V gene end was trimmed by 10 bases and the J gene end by 7 bases; junction bases not matched to a gene: 8. Germline V gene sequence: CDR1 MDHEN, CDR2 SYDVKM. This CDR3 has 13 residues. As DNA, the CDR3 is TGTGCCACCCACGGGGGGGGTCACGGGGAGCTGTTTTTT. It codes for CATHGGGHGELFF.

This chain uses TRBV5-1 with TRBJ2-1, with a possible D match to TRBD2 (6 bases). V lost 3 bases and J 10 bases, leaving 14 bases between the germline ends. Germline V gives CDR1 SGHRS, CDR2 YFSETQ. This CDR3 has 13 residues. CDR3 in amino acids: CASSSGDLEEQFF. As DNA, the CDR3 is TGCGCCAGCAGCTCGGGGGACTTAGAGGAGCAGTTCTTC.

This clone was detected a few times. This sequence joins TRBV29-1 and TRBJ1-1; no clear D. There are 14 residues in the CDR3. Germline CDR1 reads SQVTM; CDR2 reads ANQGSEA. V gave up 4 bases and J gave up 0 bases, with 12 bases separating them. The CDR3 reads CSVGGSVMNTEAFF. The DNA for the CDR3 is TGCAGCGTTGGAGGAAGTGTTATGAACACTGAAGCTTTCTTT.

V and J are TRBV28 and TRBJ1-3; D not resolved. From germline, CDR1 is MDHEN and CDR2 SYDVKM. This CDR3 is built from 14 residues. The V end lost 3 bases, the J end lost 4 bases, and 10 bases lay between the germline ends. CDR3 amino acids: CASSFTALGNTIYF. CDR3 in DNA: TGTGCCAGCAGTTTTACAGCTCTGGGAAACACCATATATTTT.

This sequence joins TRBV7-2 and TRBJ2-7, with 10 bases aligning to TRBD1. The germline V gene has CDR1 SGHTA and CDR2 FQGNSA. CDR3 size: 16 residues. After removal of 4 bases from V and 1 base from J, the junction contained 7 bases not matched to a gene. CDR3 sequence (DNA): TGTGCCAGCAGCTCTGAACGGACAGGGGGGTCCTACGAGCAGTACTTC. Its protein product is CASSSERTGGSYEQYF. The complete variable domain, with remaining parts taken from reference TRBV7-2 and TRBJ2-7, reads GAGVSQSPSNKVTEKGKDVELRCDPISGHTALYWYRQSLGQGLEFLIYFQGNSAPDKSGLPSDRFSAERTGGSVSTLTIQRTQQEDSAVYLCASSSERTGGSYEQYFGPGTRLTVT.

In this sample, this clone turned up once. Other DNA sequences in this sample translate to the same CDR3. The genes are TRBV5-1 and TRBJ2-3, with 7 nucleotides matching TRBD2. The CDR3 has 13 residues. In germline, CDR1 is SGHRS, CDR2 YFSETQ. The ends lost 4 bases at V and 1 base at J; junction bases unmatched: 0. The CDR3 spells CASSLAGTDTQYF. CDR3 nucleotides: TGCGCCAGCAGCCTAGCGGGCACAGATACGCAGTATTTT.

This clone came up a few times. This rearrangement joins TRBV10-3 to TRBJ2-5; D is uncertain. The CDR3 spans 17 residues. Trimming stripped 0 bases from V and 0 bases from J, with 14 bases between. Germline V lookup: CDR1 ENHRY, CDR2 SYGVKD. CDR3 bases: TGTGCCATCAGTGAGTCGACGTCCAGGCCTAACCAAGAGACCCAGTACTTC. Translated, it gives CAISESTSRPNQETQYF.

This clone was detected only a few times. The chain employs TRBV19 and TRBJ2-5; tentative D call: TRBD2 (5 bases). Per the germline V gene, CDR1 is LNHDA and CDR2 is SQIVND (reference sequence). Deletions cut 5 bases from V and 5 bases from J, with 18 bases between. CDR3 length equals 15 residues. The CDR3 region has the DNA TGTGCCAGTAGTGTCGGAGGAGTTCTATGGGAGACCCAGTACTTC. Translating it yields CASSVGGVLWETQYF.

The J gene is TRBJ2-3, the V gene TRBV9; 9 nucleotides agree with TRBD2. Germline V lookup: CDR1 SGDLS, CDR2 YYNGEE. This CDR3 contains 15 residues. Trimming at V came to 0 bases and at J to 6 bases, leaving 5 bases not matched to a gene. The CDR3 DNA follows: TGTGCCAGCAGCGTAGATAGCGGGGGATACGATACGCAGTATTTT. Protein: CASSVDSGGYDTQYF.

The gene calls are TRBV11-2 and TRBJ2-7, with 8 bases that match TRBD1. There are 15 residues in the CDR3. Germline V CDR1 and CDR2: SGHAT, FQNNGV. V trimming: 1 base; J trimming: 3 bases; junction bases outside the gene matches: 5. CDR3 in amino acids: CASSLAGQGNYEQYF. CDR3 coding DNA: TGTGCCAGCAGCTTAGCTGGACAGGGAAACTACGAGCAGTACTTC.

The chain has TRBV5-1 and TRBJ2-5, with TRBD2 identical over 10 bases. Germline V lookup: CDR1 SGHRS, CDR2 YFSETQ. The trim removed 1 base at V and 4 bases at J, leaving 4 bases unmatched. The CDR3 loop spans 15 amino acids. This chain's CDR3 is CASSLSSGRRETQYF. The CDR3 DNA reads TGCGCCAGCAGCTTGTCTAGCGGGAGAAGAGAGACCCAGTACTTC.

The CDR3 coding sequence is TGTGCCAGTGCGTCATCGGATGAAAAACTGTTTTTT. Encoded protein: CASASSDEKLFF. The V gene is TRBV19, the J gene TRBJ1-4; no reliable D call. The CDR3 covers 12 residues. Trimming removed 8 bases at V and 6 bases at J, with 10 bases between. Germline V gene data show CDR1 as LNHDA and CDR2 as SQIVND (reference sequence). Supplemented by reference TRBV19 and TRBJ1-4, the full variable domain reads DGGITQSPKYLFRKEGQNVTLSCEQNLNHDAMYWYRQDPGQGLRLIYYSQIVNDFQKGDIAEGYSVSREKKESFPLTVTSAQKNPTAFYLCASASSDEKLFFGSGTQLSVL.